The clone carrying this T cell receptor beta chain was seen repeatedly, ten times or more. The target antigen is unknown. This sample was included in a study of T cells in Graves' hyperthyroidism and ophthalmopathy. Findings and limits, study-wide: Ophthalmopathy and stable hyperthyroidism were separated by a 13 V-J model. Also found in blood were most expanded thyroid clonotypes above 0.001.

Germline CDR1 SNHLY, CDR2 FYNNEI. The V end was cut by 3 bases, the J end by 3 bases, with 6 bases between. This CDR3 comprises 13 residues. The source material, RNA transcripts, was used to amplify TCR beta CDR3 regions. The primer set for the first-round RT-PCR of the TCR CDR3 was HTBI. One entry per CDR3 protein, called by TCRdb with MiXCR from the multiplex PCR reads. This table holds around 540,000 distinct CDR3 sequences, 46% found once. When ophthalmopathy did not progress within 18 months, Graves' hyperthyroidism was considered stable. The sequencing sample was made of peripheral blood or thyroid tissue (not recorded which). This clonotype was obtained from a woman between 18 and 29 years old with Graves' hyperthyroidism. This chain joins TRBV2 and TRBJ1-5; D unclear. The CDR3 sequence: CASSERANQPQHF. CDR3 DNA sequence: TGTGCCAGCAGTGAGCGTGCCAATCAGCCCCAGCATTTT. Full variable domain (remainder filled in from reference TRBV2 and TRBJ1-5): EPEVTQTPSHQVTQMGQEVILRCVPISNHLYFYWYRQILGQKVEFLVSFYNNEISEKSEIFDDQFSVERPDGSNFTLKIRSTKLEDSAMYFCASSERANQPQHFGDGTRLSIL.